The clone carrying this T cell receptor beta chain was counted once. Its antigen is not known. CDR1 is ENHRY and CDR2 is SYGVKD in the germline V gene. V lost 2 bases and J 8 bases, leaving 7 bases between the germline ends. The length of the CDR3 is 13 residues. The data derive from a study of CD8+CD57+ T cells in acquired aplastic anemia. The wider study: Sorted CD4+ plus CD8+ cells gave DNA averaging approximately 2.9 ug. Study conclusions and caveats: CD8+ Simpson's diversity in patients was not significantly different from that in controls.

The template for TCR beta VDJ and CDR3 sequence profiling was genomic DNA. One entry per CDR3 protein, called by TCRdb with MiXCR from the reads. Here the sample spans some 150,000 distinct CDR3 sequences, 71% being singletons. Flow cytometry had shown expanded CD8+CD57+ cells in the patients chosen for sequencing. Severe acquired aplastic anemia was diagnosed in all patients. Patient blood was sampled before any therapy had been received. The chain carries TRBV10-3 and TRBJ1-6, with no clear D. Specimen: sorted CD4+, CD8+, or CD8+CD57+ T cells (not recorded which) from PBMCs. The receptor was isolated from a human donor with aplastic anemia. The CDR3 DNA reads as TGTGCCATCAGTGAGAGGAACGATTCACCCCTCCACTTT. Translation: CAISERNDSPLHF.